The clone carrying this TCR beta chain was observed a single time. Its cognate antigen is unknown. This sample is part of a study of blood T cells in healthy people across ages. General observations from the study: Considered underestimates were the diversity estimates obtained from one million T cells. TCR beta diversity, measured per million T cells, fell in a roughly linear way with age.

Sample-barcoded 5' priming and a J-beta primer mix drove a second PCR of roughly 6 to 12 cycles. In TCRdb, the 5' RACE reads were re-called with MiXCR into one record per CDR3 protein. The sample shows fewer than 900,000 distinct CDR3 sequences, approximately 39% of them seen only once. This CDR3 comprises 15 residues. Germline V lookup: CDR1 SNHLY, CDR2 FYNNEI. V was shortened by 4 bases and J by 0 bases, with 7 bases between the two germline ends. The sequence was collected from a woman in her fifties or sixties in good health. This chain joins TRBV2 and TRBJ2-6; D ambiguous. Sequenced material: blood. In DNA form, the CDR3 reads TGTGCCAGCAGTGGGTCCCTCTCTGGGGCCAACGTCCTGACTTTC. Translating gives CASSGSLSGANVLTF.